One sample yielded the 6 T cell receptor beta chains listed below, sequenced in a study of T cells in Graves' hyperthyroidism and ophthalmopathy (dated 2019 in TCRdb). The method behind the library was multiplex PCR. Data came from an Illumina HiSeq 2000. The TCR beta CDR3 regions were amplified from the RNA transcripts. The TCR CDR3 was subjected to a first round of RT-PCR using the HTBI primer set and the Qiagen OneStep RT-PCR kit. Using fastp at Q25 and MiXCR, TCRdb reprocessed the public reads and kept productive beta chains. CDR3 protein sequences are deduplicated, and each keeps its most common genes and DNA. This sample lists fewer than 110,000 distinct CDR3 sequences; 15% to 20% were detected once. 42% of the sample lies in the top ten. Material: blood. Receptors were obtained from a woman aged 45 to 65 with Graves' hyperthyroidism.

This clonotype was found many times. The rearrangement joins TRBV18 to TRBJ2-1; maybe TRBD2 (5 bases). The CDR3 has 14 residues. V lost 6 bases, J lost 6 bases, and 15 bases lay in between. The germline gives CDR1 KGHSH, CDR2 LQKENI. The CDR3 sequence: CASSPGSASNEQFF. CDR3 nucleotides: TGTGCCAGCTCTCCGGGGAGCGCCTCCAATGAGCAGTTCTTC.

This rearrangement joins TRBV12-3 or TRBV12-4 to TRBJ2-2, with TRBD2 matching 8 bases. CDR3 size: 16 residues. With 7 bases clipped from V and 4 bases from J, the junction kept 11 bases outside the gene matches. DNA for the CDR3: TGTGCCAGCACCCCCCGGGGGGGAGGTGGCACCGGGGAGCTGTTTTTT. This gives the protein CASTPRGGGGTGELFF.

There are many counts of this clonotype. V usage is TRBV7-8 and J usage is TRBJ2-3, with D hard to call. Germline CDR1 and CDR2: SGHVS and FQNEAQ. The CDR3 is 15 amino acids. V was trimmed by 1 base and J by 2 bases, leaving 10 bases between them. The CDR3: CASSLGTVHTDTQYF. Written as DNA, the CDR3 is TGTGCCAGCAGCTTAGGGACGGTCCACACAGATACGCAGTATTTT.

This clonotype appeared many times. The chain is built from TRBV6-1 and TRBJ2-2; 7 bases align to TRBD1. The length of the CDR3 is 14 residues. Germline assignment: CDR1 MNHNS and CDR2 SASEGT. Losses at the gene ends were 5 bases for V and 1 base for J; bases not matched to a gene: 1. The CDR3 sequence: CASSRTGNTGELFF. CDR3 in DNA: TGTGCCAGCAGTCGGACAGGGAACACCGGGGAGCTGTTTTTT.

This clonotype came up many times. As DNA, the CDR3 is TGTGCCAGTAGTATCGAAGGGTTTAGCGGTGGCTACACCTTC. Translated: CASSIEGFSGGYTF. The rearrangement uses TRBV19 and TRBJ1-2; D remains unclear. Trimming shortened V by 3 bases and J by 7 bases, and 15 bases separated the two germline ends. The CDR3 runs 14 residues. Per the germline V gene, CDR1 is LNHDA and CDR2 is SQIVND (reference sequence).

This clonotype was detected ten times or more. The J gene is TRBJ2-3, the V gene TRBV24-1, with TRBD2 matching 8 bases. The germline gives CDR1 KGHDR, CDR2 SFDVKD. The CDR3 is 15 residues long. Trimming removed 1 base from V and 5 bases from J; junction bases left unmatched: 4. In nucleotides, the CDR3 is TGTGCCACCAGTGATTTCGTCGGGAGGGGAGATACGCAGTATTTT. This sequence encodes CATSDFVGRGDTQYF.